This T cell receptor (beta chain) was sequenced for a study of cytomegalovirus exposure and HLA in healthy donors. The V end lost 0 bases, the J end lost 11 bases, and 16 bases lay between the germline ends. Looked up from germline, CDR1 is MNHEY and CDR2 is SVGAGI. The CDR3 runs 14 residues. Notes on the study in general: When presence/absence was analysed, sequencing depth was taken to be roughly uniform across donors. The study carried out a later analysis of TCR beta sequences. It associated approximately 16,000 of them with specific HLA alleles at a false discovery rate of 0.05. In a later analysis, productive TCRs from donors in an Asian-associated ancestry cluster reportedly carried fewer N-insertions than the cohort mean.

Donors sampled were nominally healthy, though unrecorded immune exposures were likely. PCR used 60 Vbeta primers and 13 Jbeta primers. Generated by immunoSEQ multiplex PCR, the TCRdb table keeps only in-frame clones and is missing some. The sample has 120,000 to 150,000 clones, around three quarters seen once; the top ten hold about 13%. Note on this clone: The target antigen is unknown.

Sample: PBMCs. The J gene is TRBJ1-1, the V gene TRBV6-5; D remains unclear. The clonotype comes from a man aged 40-49 years in good health and CMV-seropositive. CDR3 amino acids: CASSYSRPPIKAFF. The CDR3 DNA is TGTGCCAGCAGTTACTCGAGGCCTCCTATAAAGGCTTTCTTT.